This TCR beta chain originates from a study of T-cell reconstitution after alpha-beta-depleted transplantation in children. At least ten counts were recorded for this clonotype. Molecular barcoding with unique molecular identifiers was used for the TCRbeta library. A single record per CDR3 protein comes from TCRdb applying MiXCR to the PCR reads. The top ten hold around 2.7% of the sample, which has about 190,000 distinct CDR3 sequences, approximately 6.8% seen once. The CDR3 is made up of 15 amino acids. Germline V gives CDR1 SGHTA, CDR2 FQGNSA. V lost 5 bases and J lost 9; bases outside the gene matches: 9.

This receptor was identified in a human donor who donated a stem cell graft to a child with Wiskott-Aldrich syndrome. V gene TRBV7-2 combines with J gene TRBJ2-1; TRBD2 agrees at 11 bases. The source material was PBMCs from the stem cell graft donor, sampled from the stem cell graft. CDR3 amino acids: CASSEATSGIGEQFF. The CDR3, as DNA: TGTGCCAGCAGCGAAGCGACTAGCGGGATAGGTGAGCAGTTCTTC.